This is a list of T cell receptor beta chains from one sample in a study of cytomegalovirus exposure and HLA in healthy donors. The data were produced by immunoSEQ multiplex PCR, yet TCRdb's version contains in-frame clones alone and is incomplete. The sample records 150,000 to 200,000 clones, 84% being singletons. Sequencing was done on a sample of PBMCs. The origin of the receptors is a man between 18 and 35 years old in good health and CMV-seronegative. Each CDR3 is given with its conserved first and last residue. D genes are given only for firm matches. Clone size is stated in some rows and not others, as once, few, many or a class when expanded.

CDR3aa | v_gene | d_gene | abundance
CSVERQGNTGELFF | TRBV29-1 | TRBD1 | .
CASSQASGAYEQYF | TRBV4-1 | . | .
CASSSGQGGSSPLHF | TRBV7-9 | TRBD1 | .
CSHAGNYGYTF | TRBV20-1 | . | .
CASSPNRDEQYF | TRBV18 | . | .
CASSSSYEQYF | TRBV27 | . | .
CASSLPGSEDNTEAFF | TRBV5-6 | . | .
CASSSYQGAGANVLTF | TRBV11-2 | TRBD1 | .
CATAGVTSTDTQYF | TRBV2 | TRBD2 | .
CASSGTGVSNQPQHF | TRBV6-1 | TRBD1 | .
CASTGLGNSPLHF | TRBV10-3 | . | few
CASSMGSITGVLGYTF | TRBV19 | TRBD1 | .
CASSQVAGTVYTGELFF | TRBV14 | TRBD1 | .
CASSPLGEETQYF | TRBV9 | . | .
CAISAGGRGYEQYF | TRBV10-3 | TRBD2 | .
CASSNREHGADIQYF | TRBV6-1 | . | .
CATSISGNTIYF | TRBV15 | . | .
CASSEATAFPDYGYTF | TRBV6-1 | . | .
CASRKREYYNEQFF | TRBV28 | TRBD2 | .
CASSAARGEQYF | TRBV7-9 | . | .
CASSLSGNTDTQYF | TRBV11-3 | TRBD2 | .
CASSLTGSGNTIYF | TRBV5-5 | . | .
CASTLTSGANNEQFF | TRBV13 | TRBD2 | .
CAGSSRQRAYEQYF | TRBV5-6 | . | once
CASSKQGMGTEAFF | TRBV2 | . | .
CATSRRPTGVTYEQYF | TRBV15 | . | .
CASSSSGRGSYEQYF | TRBV7-9 | . | .
CASSSYSNTEAFF | TRBV7-3 | . | .
CASSVGEGLVYEQFF | TRBV9 | TRBD2 | once
CASSPVGGTDTQYF | TRBV7-9 | . | .
CASRADQAFF | TRBV2 | . | .
CASSQDFPVSYGYTF | TRBV4-1 | . | .
CASSFRTGWAELNEKLFF | TRBV28 | TRBD1 | few
CASSPTRRGQEAFF | TRBV11-3 | TRBD1 | once
CASSLGLGQTSGNTIYF | TRBV7-9 | TRBD1 | few
CASSPSGRGTGLDEQFF | TRBV5-1 | TRBD1 | .
CASSPSVFGLNSNQPQHF | TRBV7-2 | . | .
CASSLRQGAPEQYF | TRBV4-1 | TRBD1 | few
CASSPTGGVRDTQYF | TRBV7-9 | TRBD2 | .
CASSSAGKTQYF | TRBV27 | . | .
CASSLWANSGRAYNEQFF | TRBV5-1 | TRBD2 | .
CASSPTGVGPQHF | TRBV27 | TRBD1 | once
CASSSGTSGRHRADTQYF | TRBV19 | TRBD2 | .
CASSSTRNQPQHF | TRBV7-2 | . | .
CASSSSRTNSYKSSYEQYF | TRBV7-8 | . | .
CASSFGQGEFF | TRBV11-3 | TRBD1 | once
CASSFRDREGEKLFF | TRBV5-5 | TRBD1 | .
CASSPAYDRVISGNTIYF | TRBV18 | TRBD1 | .
CASSFESSYEQYF | TRBV5-4 | . | .
CASSYGPSGYTF | TRBV6-5 | . | few
CASSLAGGAGRQFF | TRBV7-9 | . | .
CASRNRGFRSYEQYF | TRBV2 | TRBD1 | .
CAWSEAQEGYTF | TRBV30 | . | .
CAIPLGTAMDGYTF | TRBV10-3 | TRBD1 | .